The 24 T cell receptor beta chains in this list originate from one sample, sequenced in a study of T cell responses to AZD1222 COVID-19 vaccine. This table comes from immunoSEQ multiplex PCR, and its TCRdb copy is limited to in-frame clones, with some not included. Here the sample spans 120,000 to 150,000 clones, 92% being singletons. The sequencing here drew on peripheral blood, taken on day 0 of AZD1222 vaccination. These receptors were obtained from an adult in good health.

The rearrangement uses TRBV6-2 or TRBV6-3 and TRBJ1-5; the D is unclear. Germline values: CDR1 MNHEY, CDR2 SVGEGT. The CDR3 runs 13 residues. V lost 3 bases, J lost 4 bases, and 7 bases lay in between. The CDR3 region has the DNA TGTGCCAGCAGTTATCTGGATAATCAGCCCCAGCATTTT. Protein sequence: CASSYLDNQPQHF.

This clone has just one count. The rearrangement joins TRBV29-1 to TRBJ2-7; TRBD2 aligns across 13 bases. The junction had 8 bases not matched to a gene; V was cut back by 1 base and J by 2 bases. This CDR3 is built from 17 residues. CDR1 and CDR2 (germline): SQVTM, ANQGSEA. The CDR3 DNA sequence: TGCAGCGTTGAAGTGGGGACTAGCGGGACCATCGCCTACGAGCAGTACTTC. Translated: CSVEVGTSGTIAYEQYF.

The V gene is TRBV5-1, the J gene TRBJ1-1; the D is unclear. Trimming cost V 4 bases and J 8 bases, with 15 bases left between them. CDR1 and CDR2 from the germline V gene are SGHRS and YFSETQ. This CDR3 contains 13 residues. The DNA for the CDR3 is TGCGCCAGCAGCCCTACAGCGGCCTCGGAAGCTTTCTTT. Translation gives CASSPTAASEAFF.

The gene calls are TRBV6-5 and TRBJ1-1, with TRBD1 as a possible D gene (6 bases). The ends were cut back, 10 bases at V and 4 bases at J, with 13 bases in the middle. Germline V CDR1 and CDR2: MNHEY, SVGAGI. CDR3 length equals 12 residues. In DNA form, the CDR3 reads TGTGCCACCTACAGGGAGTTCACTGAAGCTTTCTTT. Its translation is CATYREFTEAFF.

DNA for the CDR3: TGTGCCACCTACGAGCAGGGACAGGGGGAGTACGAGCAGTACTTC. Protein sequence: CATYEQGQGEYEQYF. The J gene is TRBJ2-7, the V gene TRBV21-1; the table names TRBD1, a call not compared with the DNA. TRBV21-1 is deemed a pseudogene. The length of the CDR3 is 15 residues.

The V gene is TRBV6-4, the J gene TRBJ2-7; D is unresolved. The CDR3 contains 13 residues. Germline V gene lookup returns CDR1 MRHNA and CDR2 SNTAGT. The ends were cut back, 2 bases at V and 6 bases at J, with 11 bases in the middle. The CDR3 is CASSDRRFCEQYF. The CDR3 DNA reads as TGTGCCAGCAGTGACCGCCGCTTCTGCGAGCAGTACTTC.

CDR3 DNA: TGTGCCACCAGTGACCATACAGGAAACCAGCCCCAGCATTTT. It yields the protein CATSDHTGNQPQHF. The genes are TRBV24-1 and TRBJ1-5, with D possibly matching TRBD1 (5 bases). Germline V CDR1 and CDR2: KGHDR, SFDVKD. V lost 4 bases and J lost 7, with 13 bases in between. The CDR3 is 14 amino acids.

This clone has only one observation. This sequence joins TRBV6-4 and TRBJ2-1, with 11 bases fitting TRBD2. Trimming took 0 bases from V and 2 from J; bases not matched to a gene: 0. The CDR3 spans 16 residues. Germline V CDR1 and CDR2: MRHNA, SNTAGT. CDR3 in DNA: TGTGCCAGCAGTGACTCGACTAGCGGGGCCTACAATGAGCAGTTCTTC. This codes for CASSDSTSGAYNEQFF.

The chain employs TRBV30 and TRBJ2-2; D is perhaps TRBD1 (5 bases). Trimming shortened V by 2 bases and J by 4 bases, and 11 bases separated the two germline ends. The length of the CDR3 is 14 residues. Germline V CDR1 and CDR2: GTSNPN, SVGIG (reference sequence). The CDR3 sequence is CAWSKGPSTGELFF. The CDR3 DNA sequence: TGTGCCTGGAGTAAGGGGCCCAGCACCGGGGAGCTGTTTTTT.

This chain connects TRBV9 to TRBJ2-3; 8 bases fit TRBD1. Unmatched junction bases numbered 9, after V lost 0 bases and J lost 6 bases. The CDR3 totals 16 residues. Germline CDR1 and CDR2: SGDLS and YYNGEE. CDR3 protein: CASSVVGTGTTDTQYF. The CDR3 DNA reads TGTGCCAGCAGCGTAGTGGGGACAGGTACTACGGATACGCAGTATTTT.

This clone showed up just once. The V gene is TRBV7-7, the J gene TRBJ2-5, with 9 bases fitting TRBD1. The CDR3 totals 15 residues. The germline V gene has CDR1 SSHAT and CDR2 FNYEAQ (reference sequence). V was pared by 1 base and J by 4 bases, with 4 bases of the junction left unmatched. CDR3 coding DNA: TGTGCCAGCAGCTTAGGGGGACAGGGCGGAGAGACCCAGTACTTC. Translating gives CASSLGGQGGETQYF.

Regarding this clone: The same CDR3 also results from other DNA sequences found in this sample. J is TRBJ1-3 and V is TRBV5-1; 7 nucleotides align to TRBD1. Trimming removed 0 bases from V and 0 bases from J; junction bases left unmatched: 0. CDR1 is SGHRS and CDR2 is YFSETQ in the germline V gene. The CDR3 length is 15 residues. Written as DNA, the CDR3 is TGCGCCAGCAGCTTGGAGGGGGCCTCTGGAAACACCATATATTTT. Residues: CASSLEGASGNTIYF.

V usage is TRBV10-2 and J usage is TRBJ1-5, with a weak D call TRBD1 (5 bases). The CDR3 length is 14 residues. Trimming removed 3 bases from V and 6 bases from J, with 12 bases in between. Germline-derived CDR1 and CDR2 are WSHSY and SAAADI. The CDR3 bases are TGCGCCAGCAGTGACAGGACATCGAGTCAGCCCCAGCATTTT. Amino acids: CASSDRTSSQPQHF.

The chain has TRBV2 and TRBJ2-7; the D gene is possibly TRBD1 (6 bases). The CDR3 contains 13 residues. The V end was cut by 7 bases, the J end by 5 bases, with 15 bases between. Germline-derived CDR1 and CDR2 are SNHLY and FYNNEI. The CDR3 region has the DNA TGTGCCAGCAAAGAAAACACAGGGAACGAGCAGTACTTC. Its translation: CASKENTGNEQYF. The full variable domain, with the rest looked up from reference TRBV2 and TRBJ2-7, is EPEVTQTPSHQVTQMGQEVILRCVPISNHLYFYWYRQILGQKVEFLVSFYNNEISEKSEIFDDQFSVERPDGSNFTLKIRSTKLEDSAMYFCASKENTGNEQYFGPGTRLTVT.

CDR3 coding DNA: TGTGCCAGCCACCGGGACAGCAAGGGCACAGATACGCAGTATTTT. Protein sequence: CASHRDSKGTDTQYF. The chain employs TRBV6-5 and TRBJ2-3; TRBD1 agrees at 7 bases. The CDR3 covers 15 residues. The germline gives CDR1 MNHEY, CDR2 SVGAGI. J lost 1 base, V lost 8 bases, and 9 bases had no gene match.

This clone showed up just once. This rearrangement joins TRBV9 to TRBJ1-2; 9 bases map to TRBD1. This CDR3 spans 14 amino acids. Trimming took 2 bases from V and 5 from J; bases not matched to a gene: 4. Germline CDR1 reads SGDLS; CDR2 reads YYNGEE. The CDR3 DNA follows: TGTGCCAGCAGCGTGGTACAGGGGGCGTATGGCTACACCTTC. Amino acids: CASSVVQGAYGYTF. The full variable domain, with the rest looked up from reference TRBV9 and TRBJ1-2, is DSGVTQTPKHLITATGQRVTLRCSPRSGDLSVYWYQQSLDQGLQFLIQYYNGEERAKGNILERFSAQQFPDLHSELNLSSLELGDSALYFCASSVVQGAYGYTFGSGTRLTVV.

This chain connects TRBV11-3 to TRBJ2-2; D gene uncertain. Deletions cut 8 bases from V and 1 base from J, with 11 bases between. In germline, CDR1 is SGHNT, CDR2 YENEEA. The CDR3 has 14 amino acids. CDR3 nucleotides: TGTGCCAGCCGGCCCGGCGGGAACACCGGGGAGCTGTTTTTT. Its protein product is CASRPGGNTGELFF.

The rearrangement links TRBV4-3 to TRBJ2-7, with 14 nucleotides matching TRBD2. Germline values: CDR1 LGHNA, CDR2 YSLEER. The V gene end was trimmed by 4 bases and the J gene end by 0 bases; junction bases not matched to a gene: 11. The CDR3 covers 19 residues. The CDR3 coding sequence is TGCGCCAGCAGCCCCCTCTCCCCGGGACTAGCGGGGGACTCCTACGAGCAGTACTTC. Protein: CASSPLSPGLAGDSYEQYF.

The chain employs TRBV28 and TRBJ1-4; D might be TRBD1 (6 bases). Trimming stripped 2 bases from V and 10 bases from J, with 17 bases between. The germline CDR1 and CDR2 sequences are MDHEN and SYDVKM. The CDR3 runs 15 residues. Here the CDR3 DNA reads TGTGCCAGCAGTTTAGGGGGGGGCACAGTTCGAAAACTGTTTTTT. Encoded protein: CASSLGGGTVRKLFF.

Here the CDR3 DNA reads TGTGCCAGCAGCTTAATTCGCGGGAGTGCGGTCAATGAGCAGTTCTTC. It translates to CASSLIRGSAVNEQFF. The chain uses TRBV7-2 and TRBJ2-1; 7 bases map to TRBD2. This CDR3 has 16 residues. The V gene end was trimmed by 2 bases and the J gene end by 6 bases; junction bases not matched to a gene: 10. The V gene's germline CDR1 is SGHTA and CDR2 FQGNSA.

CDR3 amino acids: CAWSFAENGYTF. DNA of the CDR3: TGTGCCTGGAGTTTTGCAGAAAATGGCTACACCTTC. This rearrangement joins TRBV30 to TRBJ1-2, with D unresolved. Germline V lookup: CDR1 GTSNPN, CDR2 SVGIG (reference sequence). Trimming took 2 bases from V and 6 from J, leaving 10 bases between them. This CDR3 is 12 amino acids long.

This clone was found once. The chain carries TRBV28 and TRBJ1-2, with 9 bases that match TRBD1. Germline CDR1 is MDHEN and CDR2 is SYDVKM. This CDR3 is built from 15 residues. Germline trimming cut 4 bases from V and 3 bases from J; bases unmatched to any gene: 6. The CDR3 region is CASSSPGQGDYGYTF. CDR3 bases: TGTGCCAGCAGTTCCCCGGGACAGGGCGACTATGGCTACACCTTC.

The chain is built from TRBV28 and TRBJ1-4; 9 bases line up with TRBD1. The V gene end was trimmed by 3 bases and the J gene end by 7 bases; junction bases not matched to a gene: 6. Germline V gene lookup returns CDR1 MDHEN and CDR2 SYDVKM. The CDR3 spans 15 residues. In DNA, the CDR3 is TGTGCCAGCAGTTTCTCCGGGACAGGGACTGAAAAACTGTTTTTT. This gives the protein CASSFSGTGTEKLFF.

The rearrangement uses TRBV5-6 and TRBJ2-5, with D tentatively TRBD2 (5 bases). This CDR3 has 16 residues. Trimming cost V 6 bases and J 4 bases, with 22 bases left between them. The germline V gene encodes CDR1 SGHDT and CDR2 YYEEEE. CDR3: CASTDLGPIEGETQYF. In DNA form, the CDR3 reads TGTGCCAGCACTGATCTCGGACCTATCGAGGGAGAGACCCAGTACTTC.